The rows below give T cell receptor beta chains drawn from one sample of a study of beta chain features in type 1 diabetes. Measured with immunoSEQ multiplex PCR; TCRdb has only the in-frame clones, and not every one. The table records 600,000 to 700,000 clones, around 12% of them present only once. Sequenced sample: naive CD4+ T cells from blood. These receptors all come from a man aged 25-45 years with type 1 diabetes. Each CDR3 is given with its conserved first and last residue. D genes are given only for firm matches. Part of the rows lack a size; the others show once, few, many or a class for expanded clones.

v_gene: TRBV29-1
abundance: few
j_gene: TRBJ2-3
d_gene: .
CDR3aa: CSANLVRDPSTDTQYF
CDR3nt: TGCAGCGCGAACTTGGTCCGGGACCCTTCCACAGATACGCAGTATTTT

v_gene: TRBV19
abundance: .
j_gene: TRBJ2-3
d_gene: .
CDR3aa: CASTSLGTDTQYF
CDR3nt: TGTGCCAGTACGTCCCTTGGGACAGATACGCAGTATTTT

v_gene: TRBV30
abundance: few
j_gene: TRBJ1-5
d_gene: TRBD1
CDR3aa: CAWSVGTGAQPQHF
CDR3nt: TGTGCCTGGAGTGTGGGGACAGGGGCTCAGCCCCAGCATTTT

v_gene: TRBV30
abundance: few
j_gene: TRBJ1-2
d_gene: .
CDR3aa: CAWSGREWGVNLYGYTF
CDR3nt: TGTGCCTGGAGTGGAAGGGAATGGGGAGTGAACCTCTATGGCTACACCTTC

v_gene: TRBV4-3
abundance: .
j_gene: TRBJ1-5
d_gene: TRBD1
CDR3aa: CASSQDHRGNQPQHF
CDR3nt: TGCGCCAGCAGCCAAGATCACAGGGGAAATCAGCCCCAGCATTTT

v_gene: TRBV28
abundance: .
j_gene: TRBJ1-4
d_gene: TRBD1
CDR3aa: CASSTRTGIHEKLFF
CDR3nt: TGTGCCAGCAGTACTCGGACAGGGATACATGAAAAACTGTTTTTT

v_gene: TRBV7-9
abundance: .
j_gene: TRBJ1-1
d_gene: TRBD1
CDR3aa: CASSPAGTGGKAFF
CDR3nt: TGTGCCAGCAGCCCGGCAGGGACAGGGGGTAAAGCTTTCTTT

v_gene: TRBV6-5
abundance: few
j_gene: TRBJ1-4
d_gene: .
CDR3aa: CASSYGVEKLFF
CDR3nt: TGTGCCAGCAGTTACGGGGTAGAAAAACTGTTTTTT

v_gene: TRBV5-1
abundance: .
j_gene: TRBJ2-1
d_gene: TRBD2
CDR3aa: CASSLGPGTSGGPLSSYNEQFF
CDR3nt: TGCGCCAGCAGCTTGGGTCCCGGGACTAGCGGGGGGCCTCTTAGCTCCTACAATGAGCAGTTCTTC

v_gene: TRBV5-1
abundance: .
j_gene: TRBJ1-6
d_gene: TRBD1
CDR3aa: CASSPSTGQGNSPLHF
CDR3nt: TGCGCCAGCAGCCCCTCGACCGGACAGGGAAATTCACCCCTCCACTTT

v_gene: TRBV7-2
abundance: few
j_gene: TRBJ2-5
d_gene: .
CDR3aa: CASSRPQETQYF
CDR3nt: TGTGCCAGCAGTCGACCTCAAGAGACCCAGTACTTC

v_gene: TRBV2
abundance: .
j_gene: TRBJ1-1
d_gene: .
CDR3aa: CASSLDLNTEAFF
CDR3nt: TGTGCCAGCAGTCTTGATTTGAACACTGAAGCTTTCTTT

v_gene: TRBV7-8
abundance: .
j_gene: TRBJ2-5
d_gene: .
CDR3aa: CASSLTGRLGETQYF
CDR3nt: TGTGCCAGCAGCCTTACTGGTAGACTCGGGGAGACCCAGTACTTC

v_gene: TRBV4-3
abundance: .
j_gene: TRBJ1-5
d_gene: .
CDR3aa: CASSLNHRDQPQHF
CDR3nt: TGCGCCAGCAGCCTCAACCACAGAGATCAGCCCCAGCATTTT

v_gene: TRBV29-1
abundance: .
j_gene: TRBJ1-2
d_gene: .
CDR3aa: CSVSQDSYTF
CDR3nt: TGCAGCGTTTCCCAGGACAGCTACACCTTC

v_gene: TRBV9
abundance: .
j_gene: TRBJ2-3
d_gene: .
CDR3aa: CASSVVGESLGTDTQYF
CDR3nt: TGTGCCAGCAGCGTAGTGGGAGAGAGTCTTGGCACAGATACGCAGTATTTT

v_gene: TRBV29-1
abundance: .
j_gene: TRBJ2-3
d_gene: .
CDR3aa: CSVGRGAETQYF
CDR3nt: TGCAGCGTTGGTAGAGGCGCAGAGACGCAGTATTTT

v_gene: TRBV10-3
abundance: few
j_gene: TRBJ1-2
d_gene: TRBD1
CDR3aa: CAISTTGMGYGYTF
CDR3nt: TGTGCCATCAGTACGACAGGGATGGGGTATGGCTACACCTTC

v_gene: TRBV7-2
abundance: few
j_gene: TRBJ2-1
d_gene: TRBD2
CDR3aa: CASSIIAGPSYNEQFF
CDR3nt: TGTGCCAGCAGCATTATAGCGGGGCCTTCCTACAATGAGCAGTTCTTC

v_gene: TRBV25-1
abundance: few
j_gene: TRBJ2-3
d_gene: .
CDR3aa: CASSEVGQLSTDTQYF
CDR3nt: TGTGCCAGCAGTGAAGTTGGACAGCTTAGCACAGATACGCAGTATTTT

v_gene: TRBV29-1
abundance: .
j_gene: TRBJ2-4
d_gene: TRBD1
CDR3aa: CSVSQGLVPKNIQYF
CDR3nt: TGCAGCGTTTCACAGGGGCTTGTTCCCAAAAACATTCAGTACTTC

v_gene: TRBV5-4
abundance: .
j_gene: TRBJ1-1
d_gene: .
CDR3aa: CASSSPSGRNTEAFF
CDR3nt: TGTGCCAGCAGCTCGCCCTCGGGGAGGAACACTGAAGCTTTCTTT